This TCR beta chain was identified in a study of Graves' ophthalmopathy and Graves' hyperthyroidism. This clonotype was counted many times. Amplification targeted the TCR beta CDR3 regions, with RNA transcripts as the source material. In the first round, RT-PCR was carried out with HTBI primers, and a multiplex PCR formed the second round. MiXCR was run by TCRdb on the multiplex PCR reads, yielding one entry per CDR3 protein. This table has 150,000 to 200,000 distinct CDR3 sequences, roughly two fifths appearing once. The CDR3 loop spans 14 amino acids. Trimming stripped 2 bases from V and 7 bases from J, with 14 bases between. Germline CDR1 SGHTA, CDR2 FQGNSA.

The J gene is TRBJ2-5, the V gene TRBV7-2, with D possibly called TRBD1 or TRBD2 (5 bases each). The sequencing sample was made of peripheral blood. This receptor was identified in a man between 25 and 39 years old with Graves' ophthalmopathy. The CDR3 DNA reads TGTGCCAGCAGCTTACGCCCGGGGCTTGGGACCCAGTACTTC. Amino acid sequence: CASSLRPGLGTQYF.